This record concerns one T cell receptor (beta chain) sequence. Using immunoSEQ multiplex PCR, the repertoire was profiled, and TCRdb retains in-frame clones only, with some absent. The table records approximately 79,000 clones, roughly nine tenths of them present only once. V shed 10 bases and J shed 2 bases, with 20 bases lying between them. The CDR3 runs to 15 residues. CDR1 and CDR2 from the germline V gene are SNHLY and FYNNEI. This entry belongs to a study of T cell changes during pregnancy in multiple sclerosis. J is TRBJ1-1 and V is TRBV2, with a possible D match to TRBD1 (5 bases). The sequence derives from a female donor with multiple sclerosis, enrolled in a pregnancy study. Sequences were derived from CD4+ T cells from peripheral blood mononuclear cells, sampled before pregnancy. CDR3 in DNA: TGTGCCACCTTGGTCGGGGGACGGTCTAACACTGAAGCTTTCTTT. Translated, it gives CATLVGGRSNTEAFF. The full variable domain, completed using reference TRBV2 and TRBJ1-1, is EPEVTQTPSHQVTQMGQEVILRCVPISNHLYFYWYRQILGQKVEFLVSFYNNEISEKSEIFDDQFSVERPDGSNFTLKIRSTKLEDSAMYFCATLVGGRSNTEAFFGQGTRLTVV.